Shown below are 17 T cell receptor beta chains from a single sample sequenced in a study of cytomegalovirus exposure and HLA in healthy donors. With 60 Vbeta and 13 Jbeta primers, the PCR was carried out. Data came from immunoSEQ multiplex PCR; TCRdb stores just in-frame clones and leaves some out. This sample carries more than 95,000 clones, over 80% of them seen once, and the ten largest clones take 6.9%. Sequencing was performed on PBMCs. Receptors originate from a man aged 30-40 years in good health and CMV-seropositive.

For this clone: One junction end disagrees with the germline gene, perhaps due to a read error. The V call is TRBV14, the J call TRBJ1-1; D is possibly TRBD1 (6 bases). The length of the CDR3 is 14 residues. Germline V gene sequence: CDR1 SGHDN, CDR2 FVKESK. In DNA form, the CDR3 reads TGTGTCAGCAGTCGTGGGACAACGACCACTGAAGCTTTCTTT. Protein product: CVSSRGTTTTEAFF.

The V gene is TRBV4-3, the J gene TRBJ2-5, with 8 positions matching TRBD1. The germline V gene encodes CDR1 LGHNA and CDR2 YSLEER. There are 16 residues in the CDR3. With V trimmed by 1 base and J by 1 base, 5 bases remained unmatched. The chain's CDR3 is CASSQALQGGQETQYF. In DNA form, the CDR3 reads TGCGCCAGCAGCCAAGCTCTACAGGGGGGCCAAGAGACCCAGTACTTC.

This clone was seen a few times. This rearrangement joins TRBV7-9 to TRBJ2-2; D is perhaps TRBD1 (5 bases). V was clipped by 5 bases and J by 5 bases, with 12 bases between them. CDR3 size: 14 residues. CDR1 and CDR2 (germline): SEHNR, FQNEAQ (reference sequence). CDR3 DNA sequence: TGTGCCAGCAGCCCGCAGGGATTTACCGGGGAGCTGTTTTTT. This sequence encodes CASSPQGFTGELFF.

The chain is built from TRBV19 and TRBJ2-5, with TRBD2 matching 9 bases. Looked up from germline, CDR1 is LNHDA and CDR2 is SQIVND (reference sequence). Losses at the gene ends were 4 bases for V and 5 bases for J; bases not matched to a gene: 5. The CDR3 consists of 14 residues. CDR3 in DNA: TGTGCCAGTAGTAGCGGGGGGGCCTCTGAGACCCAGTACTTC. Its translation is CASSSGGASETQYF.

The gene calls are TRBV7-9 and TRBJ1-6; 8 bases agree with TRBD1. Germline lookup yields CDR1 SEHNR and CDR2 FQNEAQ (reference sequence). The CDR3 is 16 amino acids. Trimming removed 3 bases from V and 5 bases from J; junction bases left unmatched: 6. This CDR3 reads CASSFKPGQDNSPLHF. CDR3 nucleotide sequence: TGTGCCAGCAGCTTCAAACCGGGACAGGATAATTCACCCCTCCACTTT. The full variable domain, rest sourced from reference TRBV7-9 and TRBJ1-6, is DTGVSQNPRHKITKRGQNVTFRCDPISEHNRLYWYRQTLGQGPEFLTYFQNEAQLEKSRLLSDRFSAERPKGSFSTLEIQRTEQGDSAMYLCASSFKPGQDNSPLHFGNGTRLTVT.

This clone occurred once. The rearrangement joins TRBV30 to TRBJ1-2; D is ambiguous. There are 15 residues in the CDR3. V was trimmed by 1 base and J by 1 base, leaving 13 bases between them. The germline gives CDR1 GTSNPN, CDR2 SVGIG (reference sequence). The DNA of the CDR3 is TGTGCCTGGAGTGCCGGGAGATCCTTTAACTATGGCTACACCTTC. It is translated as CAWSAGRSFNYGYTF.

A note on this clone: The same CDR3 can be traced to other DNA sequences in this sample. V is TRBV5-1 and J is TRBJ2-5; D might be TRBD2 (5 bases). Trimming took off 3 bases at V and 5 bases at J, with 14 bases between the two ends. This CDR3 contains 14 residues. The germline gives CDR1 SGHRS, CDR2 YFSETQ. The DNA for the CDR3 is TGCGCCAGCAGCTCCCCCGGGAACCCGGAGACCCAGTACTTC. Encoded protein: CASSSPGNPETQYF.

The chain recombines TRBV27 with TRBJ2-1; possibly TRBD2 for D (6 bases). Per the germline V gene, CDR1 is MNHEY and CDR2 is SMNVEV (reference sequence). Trimming stripped 3 bases from V and 15 bases from J, with 15 bases between. CDR3 length equals 12 residues. CDR3 protein: CASSFRDFPAFF. DNA of the CDR3: TGTGCCAGCAGTTTTAGGGACTTCCCCGCGTTCTTC.

The V gene is TRBV5-1, the J gene TRBJ1-1; a weak D match, TRBD1 (6 bases). V gave up 2 bases and J gave up 0 bases, with 14 bases separating them. The CDR3 contains 16 residues. The germline V gene has CDR1 SGHRS and CDR2 YFSETQ. Written as DNA, the CDR3 is TGCGCCAGCAGCTTCGGCCCCGGGACACTGAACACTGAAGCTTTCTTT. Protein product: CASSFGPGTLNTEAFF.

This clone was seen more than once but under ten times. The gene calls are TRBV6-5 and TRBJ1-4; D gene ambiguous. The CDR3 loop spans 12 amino acids. Germline V CDR1 and CDR2: MNHEY, SVGAGI. Trimming stripped 4 bases from V and 12 bases from J, with 12 bases between. CDR3 bases: TGTGCCAGCAGTTGGAACAGAGAACAACTGTTTTTT. Protein product: CASSWNREQLFF.

This clone was recorded only once. The genes are TRBV6-5 and TRBJ2-7, with TRBD1 matching 7 bases. The CDR3 totals 15 residues. After removal of 2 bases from V and 2 bases from J, the junction contained 6 bases not matched to a gene. CDR1 MNHEY and CDR2 SVGAGI come from the germline V gene. CDR3 in DNA: TGTGCCAGCAGTTACGATAATACAGGGGCCTACGAGCAGTACTTC. The encoded protein is CASSYDNTGAYEQYF.

The V call is TRBV19, the J call TRBJ1-2; D call uncertain. The V end lost 11 bases, the J end lost 5 bases, and 15 bases lay between the germline ends. The CDR3 runs 12 residues. The germline V gene has CDR1 LNHDA and CDR2 SQIVND (reference sequence). The CDR3 spells CAVGESGYGYTF. The CDR3 region has the DNA TGTGCCGTGGGCGAAAGCGGGTATGGCTACACCTTC.

The chain joins TRBV28 to TRBJ1-5; D remains unclear. The CDR3 is 15 amino acids. CDR1 and CDR2 (germline): MDHEN, SYDVKM. Trimming left V 2 bases short and J 3 bases short, with 11 bases between. The CDR3 nucleotides read TGTGCCAGCAGTTTACGGGGAGGGTACAATCAGCCCCAGCATTTT. This translates into CASSLRGGYNQPQHF.

The chain couples TRBV18 to TRBJ1-4, with D unclear. Germline assignment: CDR1 KGHSH and CDR2 LQKENI. The CDR3 runs 14 residues. V lost 0 bases and J lost 7, with 9 bases in between. CDR3 bases: TGTGCCAGCTCACCACCGATTGCCGGTGAAAAACTGTTTTTT. It is translated as CASSPPIAGEKLFF.

The rearrangement joins TRBV2 to TRBJ2-5; 11 bases match TRBD1. Germline V CDR1 and CDR2: SNHLY, FYNNEI. V was pared by 7 bases and J by 5 bases, with 3 bases of the junction left unmatched. CDR3 length: 13 residues. Here the CDR3 DNA reads TGTGCCAGCAAGGACAGGGGGCGTGAGACCCAGTACTTC. Encoded protein: CASKDRGRETQYF.

This clone was recorded only once. This chain links TRBV28 with TRBJ2-7, with no clear D. The length of the CDR3 is 15 residues. Germline CDR1 is MDHEN and CDR2 is SYDVKM. Trimming took 3 bases from V and 2 from J, leaving 14 bases between them. CDR3 sequence (DNA): TGTGCCAGCAGTTTTGCGTCGGCGGCAGCCTACGAGCAGTACTTC. This codes for CASSFASAAAYEQYF.

The V call is TRBV6-1, the J call TRBJ2-2; perhaps TRBD1 as D (6 bases). This CDR3 spans 13 amino acids. Trimming cost V 4 bases and J 4 bases, with 7 bases left between them. Germline V gene sequence: CDR1 MNHNS, CDR2 SASEGT. The CDR3 loop reads CASSGQVTGELFF. The CDR3 coding sequence is TGTGCCAGCAGTGGACAGGTCACCGGGGAGCTGTTTTTT.